This T cell receptor beta chain is drawn from a study of blood T cell repertoires in COVID-19. Sequencing used immunoSEQ multiplex PCR; TCRdb keeps in-frame clones, though not all of them. Here the sample spans some 180,000 clones, approximately 80% being singletons. Per the germline V gene, CDR1 is SEHNR and CDR2 is FQNEAQ (reference sequence). V lost 6 bases, J lost 2 bases, and 13 bases lay in between. The CDR3 is made up of 15 amino acids. V usage is TRBV7-9 and J usage is TRBJ2-2, with a weak D call TRBD2 (7 bases). The TCR sequence derives from a woman aged 40-49 years with COVID-19, enrolled during active disease. The sample taken for sequencing was peripheral blood. As DNA, the CDR3 is TGTGCCAGCAGTTGGGAGGGGACAAACACCGGGGAGCTGTTTTTT. Translated, it gives CASSWEGTNTGELFF.